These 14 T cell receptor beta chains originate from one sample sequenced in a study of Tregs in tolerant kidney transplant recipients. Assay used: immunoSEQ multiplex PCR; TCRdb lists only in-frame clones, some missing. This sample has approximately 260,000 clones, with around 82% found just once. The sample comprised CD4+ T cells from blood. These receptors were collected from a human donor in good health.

CDR3 protein: CATSRNRAQRDEQYF. DNA of the CDR3: TGTGCCACCAGCAGGAACCGGGCCCAGCGCGACGAGCAGTACTTC. The chain uses TRBV15 and TRBJ2-7; no firm D call. From germline, CDR1 is LNHNV and CDR2 YYDKDF (reference sequence). V shed 3 bases and J shed 5 bases, with 17 bases lying between them. The CDR3 is made up of 15 amino acids.

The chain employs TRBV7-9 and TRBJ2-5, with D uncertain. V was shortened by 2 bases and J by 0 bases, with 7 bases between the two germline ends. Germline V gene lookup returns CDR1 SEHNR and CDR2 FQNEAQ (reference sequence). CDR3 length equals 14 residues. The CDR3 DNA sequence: TGTGCCAGCAGCTTAACCCAGAACCAAGAGACCCAGTACTTC. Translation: CASSLTQNQETQYF.

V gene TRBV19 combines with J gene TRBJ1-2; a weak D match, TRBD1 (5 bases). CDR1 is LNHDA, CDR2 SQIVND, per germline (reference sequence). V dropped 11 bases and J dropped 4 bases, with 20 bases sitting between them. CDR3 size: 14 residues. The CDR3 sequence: CAAGGQGLFYGYTF. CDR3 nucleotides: TGTGCCGCCGGCGGGCAGGGACTATTCTATGGCTACACCTTC.

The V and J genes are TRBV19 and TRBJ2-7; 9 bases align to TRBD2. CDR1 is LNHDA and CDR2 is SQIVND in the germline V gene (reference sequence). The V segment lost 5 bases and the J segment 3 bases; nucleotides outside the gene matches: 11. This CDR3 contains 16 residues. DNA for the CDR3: TGTGCCAGTAGTCCAACAAGCGGGGGGCTCGACTACGAGCAGTACTTC. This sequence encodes CASSPTSGGLDYEQYF. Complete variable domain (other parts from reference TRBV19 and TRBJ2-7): DGGITQSPKYLFRKEGQNVTLSCEQNLNHDAMYWYRQDPGQGLRLIYYSQIVNDFQKGDIAEGYSVSREKKESFPLTVTSAQKNPTAFYLCASSPTSGGLDYEQYFGPGTRLTVT.

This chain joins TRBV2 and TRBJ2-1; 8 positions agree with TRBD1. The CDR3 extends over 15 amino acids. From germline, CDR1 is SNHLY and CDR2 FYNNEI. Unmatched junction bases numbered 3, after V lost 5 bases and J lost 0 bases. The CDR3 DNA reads TGTGCCAGCAGTTTTACAGGGGGCTCCTACAATGAGCAGTTCTTC. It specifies CASSFTGGSYNEQFF.

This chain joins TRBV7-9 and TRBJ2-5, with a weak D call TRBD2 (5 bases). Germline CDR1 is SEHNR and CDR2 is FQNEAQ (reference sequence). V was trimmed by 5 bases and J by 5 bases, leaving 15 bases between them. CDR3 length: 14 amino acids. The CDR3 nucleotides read TGTGCCAGCAGCCCCGTCGGGGTGAGGGAGACCCAGTACTTC. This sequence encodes CASSPVGVRETQYF. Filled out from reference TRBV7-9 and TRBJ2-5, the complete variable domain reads DTGVSQNPRHKITKRGQNVTFRCDPISEHNRLYWYRQTLGQGPEFLTYFQNEAQLEKSRLLSDRFSAERPKGSFSTLEIQRTEQGDSAMYLCASSPVGVRETQYFGPGTRLLVL.

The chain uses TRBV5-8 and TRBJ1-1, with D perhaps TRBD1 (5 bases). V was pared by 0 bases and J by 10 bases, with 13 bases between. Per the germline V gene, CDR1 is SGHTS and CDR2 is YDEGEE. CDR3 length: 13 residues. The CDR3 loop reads CASSLERGLIAFF. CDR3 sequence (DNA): TGTGCCAGCAGCTTGGAGAGGGGACTTATAGCTTTCTTT.

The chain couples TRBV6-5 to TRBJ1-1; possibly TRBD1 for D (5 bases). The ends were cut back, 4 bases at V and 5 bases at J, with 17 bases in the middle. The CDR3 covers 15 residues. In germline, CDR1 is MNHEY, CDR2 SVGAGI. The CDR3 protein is CASSSPGRAVTEAFF. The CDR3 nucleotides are TGTGCCAGCAGTTCTCCAGGCAGGGCGGTGACTGAAGCTTTCTTT.

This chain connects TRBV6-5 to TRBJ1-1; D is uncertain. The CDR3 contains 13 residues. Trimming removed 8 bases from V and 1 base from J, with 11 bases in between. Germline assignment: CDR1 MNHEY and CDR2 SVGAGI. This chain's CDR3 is CASVEFGNTEAFF. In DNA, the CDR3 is TGTGCCAGCGTCGAATTCGGGAACACTGAAGCTTTCTTT.

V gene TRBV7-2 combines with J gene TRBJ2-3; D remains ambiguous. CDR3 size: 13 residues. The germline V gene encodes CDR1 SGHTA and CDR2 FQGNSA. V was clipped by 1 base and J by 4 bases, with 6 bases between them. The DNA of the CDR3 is TGTGCCAGCAGCTTAGAAGTACCAGATACGCAGTATTTT. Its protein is CASSLEVPDTQYF.

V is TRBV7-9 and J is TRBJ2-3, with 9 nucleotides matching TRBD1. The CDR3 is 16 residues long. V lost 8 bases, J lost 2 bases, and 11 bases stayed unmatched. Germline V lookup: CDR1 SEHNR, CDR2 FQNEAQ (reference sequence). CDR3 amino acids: CASGVYRGRDTDTQYF. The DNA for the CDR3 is TGTGCCAGCGGTGTTTACAGGGGGCGCGACACAGATACGCAGTATTTT.

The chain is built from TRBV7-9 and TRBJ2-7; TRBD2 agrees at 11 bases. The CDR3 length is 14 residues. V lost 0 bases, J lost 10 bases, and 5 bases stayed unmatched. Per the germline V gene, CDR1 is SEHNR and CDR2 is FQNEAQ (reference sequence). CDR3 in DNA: TGTGCCAGCAGCTTAGCGGAACTAGCGGGAGCCCAGTACTTC. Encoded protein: CASSLAELAGAQYF.

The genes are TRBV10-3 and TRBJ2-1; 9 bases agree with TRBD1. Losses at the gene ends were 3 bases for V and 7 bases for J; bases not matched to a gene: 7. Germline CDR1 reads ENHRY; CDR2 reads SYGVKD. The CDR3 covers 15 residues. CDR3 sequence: CAISDLGTGRNEQFF. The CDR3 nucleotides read TGTGCCATCAGTGATCTTGGGACAGGGAGAAATGAGCAGTTCTTC.

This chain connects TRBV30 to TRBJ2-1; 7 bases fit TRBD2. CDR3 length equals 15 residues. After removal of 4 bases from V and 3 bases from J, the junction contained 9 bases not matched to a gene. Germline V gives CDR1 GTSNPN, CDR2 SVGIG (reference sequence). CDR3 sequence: CAWTKRDPNYNEQFF. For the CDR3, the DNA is TGTGCCTGGACAAAGCGGGACCCCAACTACAATGAGCAGTTCTTC.